This T cell receptor beta chain was sequenced in a study of T cell responses to AZD1222 COVID-19 vaccine. Data came from immunoSEQ multiplex PCR; TCRdb stores just in-frame clones and leaves some out. This sample has 65,000 to 95,000 clones, with roughly 85% found just once. Concerning this clone itself: Its antigen remains unknown.

Findings of the study overall: The repertoires were collected only after the peak T cell response. In a largely white British group with more females than males, clonal diversity was possibly underestimated. Regions left unmutated in variants are reportedly the target of nearly half of spike-specific TCRs. With two AZD1222 doses given, Spike-specific TCR breadth and depth both rose.

The CDR3 sequence is 15 residues long. CDR1 is MNHNY and CDR2 is SVGAGI in the germline V gene (reference sequence). V dropped 8 bases and J dropped 5; count of bases not matched to a gene: 10. This specimen consisted of peripheral blood, obtained 28 days after the second AZD1222 dose. V and J are TRBV6-6 and TRBJ2-2; 8 bases map to TRBD1. The receptor's source is an adult who received the AZD1222 COVID-19 vaccine. The CDR3 sequence is CASHSGTGGTGELFF. Written as DNA, the CDR3 is TGTGCCAGCCATTCCGGGACAGGCGGGACCGGGGAGCTGTTTTTT.